This T cell receptor beta chain came from a study of graft-versus-host responses after intestinal transplantation. Study summary: Recipients got multivisceral, liver-intestinal, or isolated intestinal transplants. Study-level results: In recipient marrow, GvH clones were found, and some appeared first in ileum or blood.

The authors combined approximately 200,000 CFSE-labeled responder cells with approximately 200,000 irradiated, violet-dye-labeled stimulator cells in plates. After mixed lymphocyte reaction, dividing CD4+ and CD8+ responder T cells were sorted. Produced via immunoSEQ multiplex PCR; TCRdb's table is partial and in-frame only. The data hold approximately 23,000 clones, with around 47% observed a single time. The CDR3 extends over 15 amino acids. Germline values: CDR1 WSHSY, CDR2 SAAADI. Trimming cost V 6 bases and J 3 bases, with 18 bases left between them. V and J are TRBV10-2 and TRBJ2-7; tentatively, D is TRBD2 (6 bases). The source of this sequence is a human patient who was an organ donor for intestinal transplantation. Specimen: alloreactive CD8+ T cells from a mixed lymphocyte reaction culture, collected before transplantation. The sample's subset: CFSE-low proliferating T cells sorted from approximately six-day pre-transplant mixed lymphocyte reaction (GvH or HvG direction). The CDR3 DNA is TGCGCCAGCAGCCTAGAGTGGCGGGGCGGCTACGAGCAGTACTTC. It yields the protein CASSLEWRGGYEQYF.